The rows below give T cell receptor beta chains drawn from one sample of a study of blood T cell repertoires in COVID-19. Libraries were prepared by immunoSEQ multiplex PCR; TCRdb keeps only in-frame clonotypes and omits some of them. The data contain a few hundred thousand clones, around nine tenths of them singletons. The sample consisted of PBMCs or T cells enriched from blood (not recorded which). These receptors all come from a woman aged 50 to 60 who had been exposed to COVID-19. Each CDR3 is given with its conserved first and last residue. The D gene is left open where the match is weak. Clone sizes are given selectively: once, few, many, or a class where the clone is expanded.

V gene,D gene,clone size,J gene,CDR3 DNA,CDR3 protein
TRBV4-1,TRBD1,NA,TRBJ2-1,TGCGCCAGCAGCCCCGACAGGGTCTCCTACAATGAGCAGTTCTTC,CASSPDRVSYNEQFF
TRBV6-5,TRBD1,NA,TRBJ2-5,TGTGCCAGCATGCACAGGGGGCGAGAGACCCAGTACTTC,CASMHRGRETQYF
TRBV10-3,TRBD1,NA,TRBJ1-4,TGTGCCATGAGACAGGGGGCGGGTGAAAAACTGTTTTTT,CAMRQGAGEKLFF
TRBV5-1,TRBD2,NA,TRBJ2-1,TGCGCCAGCAGCTTGGCTAGCGGGGTCCGGAGGAATGAGCAGTTCTTC,CASSLASGVRRNEQFF
TRBV19,NA,NA,TRBJ1-6,TGTGCCAGTAGAGCACGGACAGATAATTCACCCCTCCACTTT,CASRARTDNSPLHF
TRBV19,NA,NA,TRBJ1-2,TGTGCCAGTAACCGTGACAGCTTCTATGGCTACACCTTC,CASNRDSFYGYTF
TRBV11-2,NA,NA,TRBJ1-6,TGTGCCAGCAGCTTAAGGAGCACCTATAATTCACCCCTCCACTTT,CASSLRSTYNSPLHF
TRBV5-8,TRBD1,NA,TRBJ1-1,TGTGCCAGCAGCTTGGGGACAGGGGGGCCGAACACTGAAGCTTTCTTT,CASSLGTGGPNTEAFF
TRBV28,NA,few,TRBJ1-5,TGTGCCAGCAGTTCTAACTTCCATGACAGATCAAATCAGCCCCAGCATTTT,CASSSNFHDRSNQPQHF
TRBV23-1,NA,NA,TRBJ1-6,TGCGCCAGCAGTGGGATCCCAGGGGACAATTCACCCCTCCACTTT,CASSGIPGDNSPLHF
TRBV10-3,TRBD2,NA,TRBJ2-5,TGTGCCATCAGTGATTTGCGGGGGGCCAACGGAGTAGAGACCCAGTACTTC,CAISDLRGANGVETQYF
TRBV7-9,TRBD2,NA,TRBJ2-2,TGTGCCAGCAGCAGCGGACTAGCGGGGGGTACCGGGGAGCTGTTTTTT,CASSSGLAGGTGELFF
TRBV24-1,NA,NA,TRBJ1-5,TGTGCCACCAGTGAATACCTCGGTCAGCCCCAGCATTTT,CATSEYLGQPQHF
TRBV28,NA,few,TRBJ1-5,TGTGCCAGCAGTTTATCCCGGGGTGGTAGCAATCAGCCCCAGCATTTT,CASSLSRGGSNQPQHF
TRBV7-2,NA,NA,TRBJ2-5,TGTGCCAGCAGCTTAGGCGGGGGCCCAGAGACCCAGTACTTC,CASSLGGGPETQYF
TRBV5-1,NA,NA,TRBJ2-7,TGCGCCAGCAGCTTGACTCTACGGGGAGAGTACGAGCAGTACTTC,CASSLTLRGEYEQYF
TRBV3-1/TRBV3-2,NA,NA,TRBJ1-1,TGTGCCAGCAGCCAATCAGCGTACACTGAAGCTTTCTTT,CASSQSAYTEAFF
TRBV10-3,NA,NA,TRBJ2-1,TGTGCCACCTCAGGACAGAGAAATGAGCAGTTCTTC,CATSGQRNEQFF
TRBV28,NA,NA,TRBJ1-2,TGTGCCAGCAGTTTAGACCCGACAGGCTGGAACTATGGCTACACCTTC,CASSLDPTGWNYGYTF
TRBV28,NA,NA,TRBJ1-5,TGTGCCAGCAGTTTCGTAGACAATCAGCCCCAGCATTTT,CASSFVDNQPQHF
TRBV4-1,NA,once,TRBJ2-5,TGCGCCAGCAGCCAAGCCCCGACTGGAGAAACGAGCCAGTACTTC,CASSQAPTGETSQYF
TRBV30,NA,NA,TRBJ2-5,TGTGCCTGGAGTCCAATGGCCTCGGGGACCCAGTACTTC,CAWSPMASGTQYF
TRBV28,TRBD2,NA,TRBJ2-7,TGTGCCAGCAGTTCCGCCATCGCCGGGACTAGCGGCTACGAGCAGTACTTC,CASSSAIAGTSGYEQYF
TRBV5-1,NA,NA,TRBJ2-1,TGCGCCAGCAGCACTGCCGTCGCCTCCTACAATGAGCAGTTCTTC,CASSTAVASYNEQFF
TRBV5-1,NA,NA,TRBJ1-6,TGCGCCAGCAGCTTGGCCAGGACAGCAGATTCACCCCTCCACTTT,CASSLARTADSPLHF
TRBV18,TRBD1,NA,TRBJ1-3,TGTGCCAGCTCACGCAACTCAGGACAGGGGGCTTCTGGAAACACCATATATTTT,CASSRNSGQGASGNTIYF
TRBV12-3/TRBV12-4,TRBD1,NA,TRBJ1-2,TGTGCCAGCAGACCGGGACAGGGATATGGCTACACCTTC,CASRPGQGYGYTF
TRBV5-1,TRBD1,NA,TRBJ2-2,TGCGCCAGCAGTCGAACTGGGGGACAGAGCGGGGAGCTGTTTTTT,CASSRTGGQSGELFF
TRBV13,NA,NA,TRBJ2-3,TGTGCCAGCAGCCCCGGTGTTGGCGGAGCTAGCACAGATACGCAGTATTTT,CASSPGVGGASTDTQYF
TRBV27,TRBD1,NA,TRBJ1-5,TGTGCCAGCAGTCCGAGGACAGGGGGCCAGCCCCAGCATTTT,CASSPRTGGQPQHF
TRBV27,NA,NA,TRBJ2-2,TGTGCCAGCAGTTTAGCTCCCGACAGAAACACCGGGGAGCTGTTTTTT,CASSLAPDRNTGELFF
TRBV28,TRBD1,medium-sized,TRBJ2-7,TGTGCCAGCAGTCCCCAGGGGGCGTACTACGAGCAGTACTTC,CASSPQGAYYEQYF
TRBV7-2,NA,NA,TRBJ1-1,TGTGCCAGCAGCTTAGGATTCACAGCTGAAGCTTTCTTT,CASSLGFTAEAFF
TRBV12-3/TRBV12-4,NA,NA,TRBJ1-1,TGTGCCAGCAGACAGGGGAACACTGAAGCTTTCTTT,CASRQGNTEAFF
TRBV3-1/TRBV3-2,NA,NA,TRBJ1-6,TGTGCCAGCAGCCAAGAGACAGGACAGTATAATTCACCCCTCCACTTT,CASSQETGQYNSPLHF
TRBV6-2/TRBV6-3,NA,NA,TRBJ2-4,TGTGCCAGCAGCCCTTCAGGGGCCACCTCCAAAAACATTCAGTACTTC,CASSPSGATSKNIQYF